This T cell receptor beta chain was sequenced during a study of human T cells and chemical hapten exposure. The table lists this clonotype with many counts. Time point of the sample: patch test 2, 6 weeks after DPC sensitization. Treatment denoted: therapeutic diphenylcyclopropenone sensitization with weekly scalp DPC. Per the original methods: Sequenced samples showed a median of approximately 100,000 TCRs each, with counts running from roughly 23,000 to 700,000. TCRdb passed the RACE reads through MiXCR, listing each CDR3 protein once. The V and J calls here are based on TCRdb, not the publication. The sample lists fewer than 100,000 distinct CDR3 sequences, 11% seen once, with more than 1.5% in the top ten. The specimen comprised whole blood, sampled in connection with sensitization to the hapten diphenylcyclopropenone (DPC). The sequence came from a man aged 18 to 29 with alopecia areata. Some clones in this sample may be carry-over from other donors' samples.

The CDR3 is CASSFQTGSSTDTQYF. As DNA, the CDR3 is TGTGCCAGCAGCTTTCAAACAGGGAGTTCAACAGATACGCAGTATTTT. This chain uses TRBV5-5 with TRBJ2-3, with D perhaps matching TRBD1 (6 bases). Per the germline V gene, CDR1 is SGHKS and CDR2 is YYEKEE (reference sequence). V lost 2 bases to trimming and J lost 3 bases, with 16 bases between them. CDR3 length: 16 residues.